This T cell receptor beta chain was captured in a study of T-cell memory formation after mild COVID-19. Study information: For the most part, TCR clusters were specific to one donor. General observations from the study: Day 15 to 85 contractors were CD4/CD8 balanced; later expanders leaned CD4+. Among contracting clones, CD4+ were mainly CM/EM and CD8+ enriched in EMRA.

In its sample, this clonotype was seen a few times. Its antigen is unidentified. From the 5' RACE reads, TCRdb called clonotypes with MiXCR, one entry per CDR3 protein. The sample consists of some 270,000 distinct CDR3 sequences, 15% to 19% of them appearing once. Unmatched junction bases numbered 11, after V lost 5 bases and J lost 4 bases. Germline V gene lookup returns CDR1 LGHNA and CDR2 YSLEER. CDR3 length: 16 residues. The V call is TRBV4-3, the J call TRBJ2-7; 10 nucleotides align to TRBD1. Sequencing input: PBMCs or a T cell subset sorted from them (not recorded which). The receptor was isolated from an adult woman who had mild COVID-19 (a few samples of this study predate the infection). Cell type and time point are not known. This CDR3 is CASSEAPGTGEYEQYF. CDR3 nucleotide sequence: TGCGCCAGCAGCGAAGCCCCGGGGACAGGGGAATACGAGCAGTACTTC.